The rows below give T cell receptor beta chains drawn from one sample of a study of Graves' ophthalmopathy and Graves' hyperthyroidism. From the multiplex PCR reads, TCRdb called clonotypes with MiXCR, one entry per CDR3 protein. The table lists about 1.1 million distinct CDR3 sequences, 35% to 40% of them singletons. Sequencing used peripheral blood or thyroid tissue (not recorded which). The source of these receptors is an adult man with Graves' hyperthyroidism. CDR3s include the opening cysteine and the closing phenylalanine or tryptophan. D genes are given only for firm matches. Not every row has a clone size; where given, it reads once, few, many or a size class.

abundance	v_gene	d_gene	j_gene	CDR3aa	CDR3nt
few	TRBV5-5	.	TRBJ1-6	CASSLYNYNSPLHF	TGTGCCAGCAGCCTATACAATTATAATTCACCCCTCCACTTT
.	TRBV7-2	.	TRBJ1-4	CASSSGLAGEKLFF	TGTGCCAGCAGCTCCGGACTAGCGGGAGAAAAACTGTTTTTT
.	TRBV20-1	.	TRBJ2-7	CSASRAATYEQYF	TGCAGTGCTAGTCGTGCCGCGACCTACGAGCAGTACTTC
many	TRBV5-1	.	TRBJ2-7	CASSLGRRSYEQYF	TGCGCCAGCAGCTTGGGCAGACGCTCCTACGAGCAGTACTTC
.	TRBV7-2	.	TRBJ2-5	CASSLPGPQETQCF	TGTGCCAGCAGCTTACCAGGGCCGCAAGAGACCCAGTGCTTC
.	TRBV2	.	TRBJ2-7	CASSELGQALSDEQYF	TGTGCCAGCAGTGAATTGGGACAAGCTCTGTCTGACGAGCAGTACTTC
.	TRBV20-1	.	TRBJ1-2	CSARDGDDRSGGYTF	TGCAGTGCTAGAGATGGGGATGACAGGTCAGGGGGCTACACCTTC
few	TRBV12-3/TRBV12-4	.	TRBJ1-4	CASSEGVLIEKLFF	TGTGCCAGCAGCGAAGGAGTTCTAATTGAAAAACTGTTTTTT
.	TRBV9	.	TRBJ1-5	CASSLRRASGPQHF	TGTGCCAGCAGTTTAAGGAGGGCGTCGGGGCCCCAGCATTTT
.	TRBV28	.	TRBJ1-1	CASTYPLNTEAFF	TGTGCCAGTACATACCCTTTGAACACTGAAGCTTTCTTT
.	TRBV7-8	.	TRBJ1-2	CASSLVAWDGYTF	TGTGCCAGCAGCTTAGTTGCATGGGATGGCTACACCTTC
few	TRBV4-3	.	TRBJ1-1	CASSQDVQNTEAFF	TGCGCCAGCAGCCAAGATGTACAAAACACTGAAGCTTTCTTT
few	TRBV5-1	.	TRBJ2-5	CASKGKETQYF	TGCGCCAGCAAGGGGAAAGAGACCCAGTACTTC
once	TRBV7-2	.	TRBJ1-4	CASSLVAAGNEKLFF	TGTGCCAGCAGCTTAGTGGCGGCGGGTAATGAAAAACTGTTTTTT
many	TRBV10-2	.	TRBJ1-2	CASSESKTRGDYTF	TGCGCCAGCAGTGAGTCGAAGACCCGAGGGGACTACACCTTC
once	TRBV7-9	TRBD2	TRBJ2-1	CASSSRTSGRADEQFF	TGTGCCAGCAGCTCCCGGACTAGCGGGAGGGCTGATGAGCAGTTCTTC
.	TRBV19	.	TRBJ1-1	CASSVYRVNTEAFF	TGTGCCAGTAGTGTGTACAGGGTGAACACTGAAGCTTTCTTT
.	TRBV11-2	.	TRBJ2-2	CASSRPGAKTGELFF	TGTGCCAGCAGCCGGCCCGGGGCTAAAACCGGGGAGCTGTTTTTT
many	TRBV10-3	.	TRBJ1-5	CAISEAGSNQPQHF	TGTGCCATCAGTGAAGCTGGTAGCAATCAGCCCCAGCATTTT
many	TRBV29-1	TRBD1	TRBJ1-2	CTVTAGGNGYTF	TGCACCGTAACGGCAGGGGGAAATGGCTACACCTTC
.	TRBV20-1	.	TRBJ1-2	CSARDLGFSSGYTF	TGCAGTGCTAGAGATTTAGGCTTCTCAAGTGGCTACACCTTC
.	TRBV9	.	TRBJ2-5	CASSFTGGKETQYF	TGTGCCAGCAGCTTTACTGGCGGGAAAGAGACCCAGTACTTC
many	TRBV20-1	.	TRBJ2-2	CSARDEAGELFF	TGCAGTGCTAGGGACGAGGCCGGGGAGCTGTTTTTT
once	TRBV6-5	.	TRBJ1-1	CAGSYTGNTETFF	TGTGCCGGCAGTTACACGGGGAACACTGAAACTTTCTTT
.	TRBV11-2	TRBD1	TRBJ1-6	CASSLSQGGAGRDSSYNSPLHF	TGTGCCAGCAGCTTAAGCCAGGGGGGAGCGGGCCGGGATAGCTCCTATAATTCACCCCTCCACTTT
.	TRBV20-1	.	TRBJ2-2	CSARDLGNTGELLF	TGCAGTGCTAGAGATCTGGGAAACACCGGGGAGCTGCTTTTT
many	TRBV29-1	.	TRBJ2-5	CSVASNIQETQYF	TGCAGCGTTGCCAGCAACATCCAAGAGACCCAGTACTTC
many	TRBV2	.	TRBJ2-2	CASSRQVPGELFF	TGTGCCAGCAGTCGACAGGTTCCCGGGGAGCTGTTTTTT
many	TRBV5-8	TRBD1	TRBJ1-4	CASSFRDSGGEKLFF	TGTGCCAGCAGCTTCCGGGACAGCGGCGGTGAAAAACTGTTTTTT
.	TRBV7-2	TRBD1	TRBJ2-4	CASSLAGTGGAKNIQYF	TGTGCCAGCAGCTTAGCCGGGACAGGGGGGGCCAAAAACATTCAGTACTTC
.	TRBV7-9	.	TRBJ1-4	CASSSQRGRSGEKLFF	TGTGCCAGCAGCTCCCAGAGGGGAAGGTCGGGTGAAAAACTGTTTTTT
.	TRBV20-1	TRBD1	TRBJ1-2	CSASRGQGFNYGYTF	TGCAGTGCCAGCCGAGGACAGGGATTTAACTATGGCTACACCTTC
many	TRBV10-3	.	TRBJ2-7	CATVDRSTYEQYF	TGTGCCACCGTTGACCGTAGCACCTACGAGCAGTACTTC
.	TRBV12-3/TRBV12-4	.	TRBJ2-2	CASIEGGAANTGELFF	TGTGCCAGCATCGAAGGGGGAGCCGCGAACACCGGGGAGCTGTTTTTT
.	TRBV7-3	.	TRBJ1-5	CASSPSGLDGQPQHF	TGTGCCAGCAGCCCATCGGGGTTAGACGGTCAGCCCCAGCATTTT
few	TRBV20-1	.	TRBJ1-4	CSAISIRNNEKLFF	TGCAGTGCTATCTCAATCAGAAATAATGAAAAACTGTTTTTT
.	TRBV29-1	TRBD2	TRBJ2-3	CSVDGLAGGARDRQYF	TGCAGCGTTGACGGACTAGCGGGGGGGGCTCGCGATCGGCAGTATTTT
once	TRBV10-3	.	TRBJ2-7	CTIASPTGTYEQYF	TGTACCATCGCCTCTCCTACGGGGACTTACGAGCAGTACTTC
.	TRBV28	.	TRBJ1-3	CASSLVYSGNTIYF	TGTGCCAGCAGCCTTGTTTACTCTGGAAACACCATATATTTT
many	TRBV7-9	TRBD1	TRBJ1-1	CASSLTGGWTEAFF	TGTGCCAGCAGTCTTACAGGGGGATGGACTGAAGCTTTCTTT
many	TRBV10-3	TRBD2	TRBJ2-7	CAISDVAGDLYEQYF	TGTGCCATCAGTGACGTAGCGGGGGACCTCTACGAGCAGTACTTC
.	TRBV12-3/TRBV12-4	.	TRBJ1-4	CASSLGQLNEKLFF	TGTGCCAGCAGTTTGGGGCAGCTTAATGAAAAACTGTTTTTT
many	TRBV20-1	TRBD2	TRBJ2-5	CSARDTSEAVQETQYF	TGCAGTGCTAGAGACACTAGCGAGGCCGTCCAAGAGACCCAGTACTTC
.	TRBV4-1	TRBD1	TRBJ2-7	CASSQPGTVGPYEQYF	TGCGCCAGCAGCCAACCCGGGACAGTGGGCCCCTACGAGCAGTACTTC
many	TRBV20-1	.	TRBJ2-5	CSAYHSQTGPVETQYF	TGCAGTGCTTATCACTCTCAAACAGGGCCCGTGGAGACCCAGTACTTC
many	TRBV6-6	.	TRBJ1-1	CASSPGRSTEAFF	TGTGCCAGCAGTCCTGGGAGAAGCACTGAAGCTTTCTTT